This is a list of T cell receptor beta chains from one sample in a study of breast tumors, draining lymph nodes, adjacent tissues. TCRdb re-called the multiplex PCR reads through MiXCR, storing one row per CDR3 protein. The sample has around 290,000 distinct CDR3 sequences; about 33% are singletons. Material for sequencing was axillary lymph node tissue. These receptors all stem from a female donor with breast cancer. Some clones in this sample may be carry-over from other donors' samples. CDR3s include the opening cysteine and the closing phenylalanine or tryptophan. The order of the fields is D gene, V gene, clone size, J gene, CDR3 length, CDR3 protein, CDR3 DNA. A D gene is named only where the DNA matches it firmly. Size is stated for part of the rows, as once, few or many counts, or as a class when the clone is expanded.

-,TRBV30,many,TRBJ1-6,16,CAWSAGGEGGNSPLHF,TGTGCCTGGAGTGCCGGCGGGGAGGGAGGTAATTCACCCCTCCACTTT
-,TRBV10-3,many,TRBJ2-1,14,CAISDRTSYNEQFF,TGTGCCATCTCTGACAGAACCTCCTACAATGAGCAGTTCTTC
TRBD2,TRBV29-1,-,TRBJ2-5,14,CSVGLAGLQETQYF,TGCAGCGTGGGACTAGCGGGGCTCCAAGAGACCCAGTACTTC
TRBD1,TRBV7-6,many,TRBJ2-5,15,CASSSSDRAQETQYF,TGTGCCAGCAGCTCCTCGGACAGGGCCCAAGAGACCCAGTACTTC
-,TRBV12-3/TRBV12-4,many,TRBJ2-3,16,CASTPWVGGGTDTQYF,TGTGCCAGCACTCCCTGGGTGGGCGGGGGCACAGATACGCAGTATTTT
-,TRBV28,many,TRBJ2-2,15,CASRWRRANTGELFF,TGTGCCAGCAGATGGAGGCGGGCGAACACCGGGGAGCTGTTTTTT
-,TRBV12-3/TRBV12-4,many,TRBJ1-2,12,CASRPGGEGYTF,TGTGCCAGCAGGCCCGGCGGGGAAGGCTACACCTTC
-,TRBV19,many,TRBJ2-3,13,CASSIDSGGPQYF,TGTGCCAGTAGTATAGATTCAGGGGGGCCGCAGTATTTT
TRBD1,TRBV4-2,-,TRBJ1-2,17,CAGSPLGTGNSIYGYTF,TGTGCCGGCAGCCCACTGGGGACAGGGAATAGTATCTATGGCTACACCTTC
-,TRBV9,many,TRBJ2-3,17,CASSVGPRPVGTDTQYF,TGTGCCAGCAGCGTAGGGCCAAGACCTGTCGGCACAGATACGCAGTATTTT